This note documents a single T cell receptor (beta chain) sequence. Germline V gives CDR1 MNHEY, CDR2 SVGAGI. CDR3 length: 14 residues. With V trimmed by 6 bases and J by 4 bases, 5 bases remained unmatched. The data stem from a study of T cell responses to AZD1222 COVID-19 vaccine. Repertoires were generated with immunoSEQ multiplex PCR, while TCRdb's copy carries only in-frame clones and drops some. The table shows about 94,000 clones, with roughly 89% occurring only once. The chain couples TRBV6-5 to TRBJ1-5; 8 bases match TRBD1. The specimen was peripheral blood, collected on day 0 of AZD1222 vaccination. This clonotype was obtained from an adult in good health. In nucleotides, the CDR3 is TGTGCCAGCAGGGTCCGGACAGGGAATCAGCCCCAGCATTTT. This sequence encodes CASRVRTGNQPQHF.